The 31 T cell receptor beta chains below come from one sample, sequenced in a study of CD8 T cells in ankylosing spondylitis. MiXCR, run by TCRdb on the 5' RACE reads, gives a single entry per CDR3 protein. Seen here are roughly 68,000 distinct CDR3 sequences, 6.2% observed once, and the top ten hold 5%. Specimen: synovial fluid, either unsorted or a sorted T cell fraction (not recorded which). The receptors shown here come from a male donor with ankylosing spondylitis.

This chain connects TRBV7-9 to TRBJ1-1; D is unclear. From germline, CDR1 is SEHNR and CDR2 FQNEAQ (reference sequence). The V gene lost 5 bases and the J gene lost 10 bases, with 11 bases spanning the gap. CDR3 length: 11 residues. The CDR3 region has the DNA TGTGCCAGCAGCCCTACGGAGGTAGCTTTCTTT. As protein: CASSPTEVAFF.

V gene TRBV12-3 or TRBV12-4 combines with J gene TRBJ1-1, with a tentative D call TRBD1 (5 bases). Trimming took 8 bases from V and 1 from J, leaving 17 bases between them. This CDR3 comprises 15 residues. CDR3 nucleotide sequence: TGTGCCAGCTCCGATGGTGGGGGAACGAACACTGAAGCTTTCTTT. Translating it yields CASSDGGGTNTEAFF.

Sample share makes this clonotype medium-sized (0.01 to 0.1%). The chain links TRBV4-3 to TRBJ2-3; D remains unclear. Trimming left V 3 bases short and J 6 bases short, with 16 bases between. This CDR3 is built from 15 residues. Germline V gene lookup returns CDR1 LGHNA and CDR2 YSLEER. CDR3 region: CASSQATTRADTQYF. For the CDR3, the DNA is TGCGCCAGCAGCCAGGCAACAACCCGGGCCGATACGCAGTATTTT.

This clonotype was counted many times. The CDR3 reads CASSESHSTGTAFGYTF. The CDR3 bases are TGCGCCAGCAGTGAGTCCCACTCCACCGGGACGGCCTTTGGCTACACCTTC. This chain joins TRBV10-2 and TRBJ1-2, with D perhaps matching TRBD1 (5 bases). The CDR3 contains 17 residues. Trimming left V 0 bases short and J 7 bases short, with 21 bases between. Germline V lookup: CDR1 WSHSY, CDR2 SAAADI.

In its sample, this clonotype was seen many times. This sequence joins TRBV5-1 and TRBJ2-7, with D unresolved. Between the trimmed V and J ends, which lost 4 bases and 1 base, there was a span of 12 bases. Germline assignment: CDR1 SGHRS and CDR2 YFSETQ. CDR3 size: 14 residues. CDR3 loop: CASSVRTESYEQYF. The CDR3, as DNA: TGCGCCAGCAGCGTACGGACGGAATCCTACGAGCAGTACTTC.

This clonotype turned up a few times. As DNA, the CDR3 is TGTGCCACCAGCAGAGATCCCCAGGTTTCGAATGGCTACACCTTC. Translated, it gives CATSRDPQVSNGYTF. V gene TRBV15 combines with J gene TRBJ1-2; D not certain. CDR1 and CDR2 from the germline V gene are LNHNV and YYDKDF (reference sequence). The CDR3 contains 15 residues. Trimming removed 0 bases from V and 6 bases from J, with 14 bases in between.

The CDR3 DNA reads TGCGCCAGCAGCTGGGACAGGGGTTTCGGAGGCTACACCTTC. It codes for CASSWDRGFGGYTF. The rearrangement uses TRBV10-2 and TRBJ1-2; TRBD1 matches 10 bases. V trimming: 6 bases; J trimming: 8 bases; junction bases outside the gene matches: 9. The V gene's germline CDR1 is WSHSY and CDR2 SAAADI. This CDR3 has 14 amino acids.

A remark on this clonotype: A much larger clonotype is one base distant, so this may be a read error. V usage is TRBV18 and J usage is TRBJ2-7; D unclear. This CDR3 is built from 14 residues. Germline CDR1 KGHSH, CDR2 LQKENI. CDR3 in DNA: TGTGCCAGCTCACCCTTCCCAGAGTCCTACAAGCAGTACTTC. Its protein product is CASSPFPESYKQYF.

The V call is TRBV28, the J call TRBJ2-7; 11 bases fit TRBD1. With 7 bases clipped from V and 5 bases from J, the junction kept 10 bases outside the gene matches. The germline V gene has CDR1 MDHEN and CDR2 SYDVKM. There are 15 residues in the CDR3. The CDR3 is CASNRPGQGVNEQYF. In DNA, the CDR3 is TGTGCCAGCAATCGACCGGGACAGGGGGTCAACGAGCAGTACTTC.

This clonotype occurred many times. The J gene is TRBJ1-5, the V gene TRBV20-1; D perhaps matches TRBD1 (5 bases). Germline V gene sequence: CDR1 DFQATT, CDR2 SNEGSKA (reference sequence). The CDR3 is 13 amino acids. The ends were cut back, 5 bases at V and 4 bases at J, with 12 bases in the middle. CDR3 loop: CSASGQQNQPQHF. The CDR3 bases are TGCAGTGCTTCGGGGCAGCAAAATCAGCCCCAGCATTTT.

This clonotype was counted at least ten times. The chain is built from TRBV27 and TRBJ2-6, with D uncertain. CDR3 length equals 15 residues. The germline V gene encodes CDR1 MNHEY and CDR2 SMNVEV (reference sequence). With 4 bases removed from V and 2 bases from J, the gap between germline ends came to 9 bases. This CDR3 reads CASSSPVAGANVLTF. For the CDR3, the DNA is TGTGCCAGCAGTTCCCCGGTTGCTGGGGCCAACGTCCTGACTTTC.

This clonotype turned up a few times. This chain links TRBV6-6 with TRBJ2-1; D is unclear. CDR3 size: 13 residues. CDR1 is MNHNY and CDR2 is SVGAGI in the germline V gene (reference sequence). The ends were cut back, 2 bases at V and 10 bases at J, with 12 bases in the middle. In nucleotides, the CDR3 is TGTGCCAGCAGTTACGCCTTTCTGCCGGAGCAGTTCTTC. Its protein is CASSYAFLPEQFF.

This clonotype has a handful of counts. The V and J genes are TRBV5-1 and TRBJ2-2; 10 bases are a match to TRBD1. This CDR3 contains 15 residues. The J segment lost 5 bases and the V segment lost 4 bases, leaving 5 bases of the junction unmatched. Per the germline V gene, CDR1 is SGHRS and CDR2 is YFSETQ. Here the CDR3 reads CASSPGQGWTGELFF. CDR3 sequence (DNA): TGCGCCAGCAGCCCGGGACAGGGGTGGACCGGGGAGCTGTTTTTT.

This clonotype was detected ten times or more. V usage is TRBV5-5 and J usage is TRBJ2-1; D is unresolved. The CDR3 runs to 15 residues. Per the germline V gene, CDR1 is SGHKS and CDR2 is YYEKEE (reference sequence). Trimming pared 4 bases from V and 0 bases from J, leaving 11 bases between. The CDR3 protein is CASSMGRSSYNEQFF. CDR3 nucleotide sequence: TGTGCCAGCAGCATGGGCCGGAGCTCCTACAATGAGCAGTTCTTC.

This clonotype was counted many times. This chain links TRBV7-9 with TRBJ1-6; D unclear. Between the trimmed V and J ends, which lost 2 bases and 0 bases, there was a span of 2 bases. The CDR3 contains 14 residues. Germline V gene sequence: CDR1 SEHNR, CDR2 FQNEAQ (reference sequence). The CDR3 spells CASSLSSYNSPLHF. CDR3 nucleotide sequence: TGTGCCAGCAGCTTAAGCTCCTATAATTCACCCCTCCACTTT.

The chain recombines TRBV5-1 with TRBJ2-1; D is unresolved. CDR1 SGHRS and CDR2 YFSETQ come from the germline V gene. V lost 4 bases and J 4 bases, leaving 9 bases between the germline ends. The CDR3 is made up of 13 amino acids. DNA of the CDR3: TGCGCCAGCAGCGAAGACAATTACAATGAGCAGTTCTTC. Protein product: CASSEDNYNEQFF.

The V and J genes are TRBV3-1 and TRBJ1-1, with D tentatively TRBD1 (6 bases). With 2 bases removed from V and 7 bases from J, the gap between germline ends came to 17 bases. Germline loops: CDR1 LGHDT, CDR2 YNNKEL (reference sequence). This CDR3 region has 15 residues. CDR3 residues: CASSQSPGHYDEAFF. CDR3 bases: TGTGCCAGCAGCCAATCTCCGGGACATTACGATGAAGCTTTCTTT.

The chain joins TRBV29-1 to TRBJ1-2, with a possible D match to TRBD1 (5 bases). Trimming left V 6 bases short and J 2 bases short, with 10 bases between. The CDR3 is made up of 12 amino acids. Germline lookup yields CDR1 SQVTM and CDR2 ANQGSEA. In DNA form, the CDR3 reads TGCAGCGTGGGGGACTTAAACTATGGCTACACCTTC. Translated: CSVGDLNYGYTF.

V usage is TRBV28 and J usage is TRBJ2-1; 10 bases map to TRBD2. V lost 3 bases and J lost 9; bases outside the gene matches: 5. Looked up from germline, CDR1 is MDHEN and CDR2 is SYDVKM. The CDR3 extends over 14 amino acids. CDR3 residues: CASSFSSGRGEQFF. The CDR3 coding sequence is TGTGCCAGCAGTTTTTCTAGCGGGAGAGGTGAGCAGTTCTTC.

Ten or more counts support this clonotype. J is TRBJ2-3 and V is TRBV5-1; D is undetermined. The germline V and J ends were trimmed by 0 bases and 0 bases, with 8 bases remaining between them. The CDR3 runs to 15 residues. Germline CDR1 is SGHRS and CDR2 is YFSETQ. CDR3: CASSLVDFSTDTQYF. The CDR3 nucleotides read TGCGCCAGCAGCTTGGTGGATTTTAGCACAGATACGCAGTATTTT.

At least ten counts were recorded for this clonotype. The V and J genes are TRBV25-1 and TRBJ2-7, with 10 bases that match TRBD1. The germline CDR1 and CDR2 sequences are MGHDK and SYGVNS. The CDR3 loop spans 15 amino acids. The V and J ends lost 1 base and 2 bases, in that order; junction bases with no gene match: 2. CDR3 residues: CASSEWGTGAYEQYF. DNA for the CDR3: TGTGCCAGCAGTGAATGGGGGACAGGGGCCTACGAGCAGTACTTC.

This chain links TRBV12-3 or TRBV12-4 with TRBJ1-1, with D perhaps TRBD1 (5 bases). Between the trimmed V and J ends, which lost 3 bases and 3 bases, there was a span of 8 bases. There are 13 residues in the CDR3. The CDR3 reads CASSFWGDTEAFF. The CDR3 DNA reads TGTGCCAGCAGTTTCTGGGGGGACACTGAAGCTTTCTTT.

This clonotype was seen repeatedly, ten times or more. The rearrangement joins TRBV4-2 to TRBJ2-1; 8 bases agree with TRBD2. CDR1 and CDR2 from the germline V gene are LGHNA and YNFKEQ. The CDR3 spans 17 residues. The V and J ends lost 3 bases and 0 bases, in that order; junction bases with no gene match: 7. The CDR3 DNA reads TGTGCCAGCAGCCAGGCTCCCGGGAGGGGCTCCTACAATGAGCAGTTCTTC. Its translation: CASSQAPGRGSYNEQFF.

The table lists this clonotype with many counts. The chain carries TRBV4-3 and TRBJ2-7, with a weak D call TRBD2 (5 bases). The V gene's germline CDR1 is LGHNA and CDR2 YSLEER. This CDR3 is built from 14 residues. V gave up 4 bases and J gave up 4 bases, with 14 bases separating them. This chain's CDR3 is CASSPVGRGYEQYF. The CDR3 region has the DNA TGCGCCAGCAGCCCCGTGGGGAGAGGGTACGAGCAGTACTTC.

Many counts were recorded for this clonotype. The V call is TRBV20-1, the J call TRBJ1-5, with unresolved D. From germline, CDR1 is DFQATT and CDR2 SNEGSKA (reference sequence). The CDR3 length is 13 residues. V was pared by 4 bases and J by 3 bases, with 10 bases between. The CDR3 sequence: CSAIVMYNQPQHF. CDR3 bases: TGCAGTGCTATCGTAATGTACAATCAGCCCCAGCATTTT.

The rearrangement uses TRBV6-2 or TRBV6-3 and TRBJ2-7; D is possibly TRBD2 (6 bases). With 6 bases removed from V and 1 base from J, the gap between germline ends came to 16 bases. The CDR3 runs 15 residues. Germline CDR1 MNHEY, CDR2 SVGEGT. The CDR3 region has the DNA TGTGCCAGCAGAGAATCCGGGGGTCGGTCCTACGAGCAGTACTTC. Protein product: CASRESGGRSYEQYF.

The chain recombines TRBV2 with TRBJ2-6, with D tentatively TRBD1 or TRBD2 (5 bases each). V lost 5 bases, J lost 2 bases, and 19 bases lay in between. From germline, CDR1 is SNHLY and CDR2 FYNNEI. The CDR3 is made up of 18 amino acids. The CDR3 DNA reads as TGTGCCAGCAGTCTGGGACGTTTGGGCAGGACTGGGGCCAACGTCCTGACTTTC. Translating gives CASSLGRLGRTGANVLTF.

This clonotype has at least ten counts. The J gene is TRBJ2-7, the V gene TRBV10-2, with D possibly TRBD1 on 5 matching bases. The germline gives CDR1 WSHSY, CDR2 SAAADI. V was trimmed by 3 bases and J by 4 bases, leaving 10 bases between them. This CDR3 has 13 amino acids. The CDR3 reads CASSENGAYEQYF. CDR3 DNA: TGCGCCAGCAGTGAAAATGGGGCGTACGAGCAGTACTTC.

This clonotype was recorded a few times. For the CDR3, the DNA is TGTGCCACCAGCAGAGTCAGGGCCGGCTACGAGCAGTACTTC. Residues: CATSRVRAGYEQYF. The rearrangement links TRBV15 to TRBJ2-7, with D maybe TRBD1 (5 bases). The CDR3 runs 14 residues. Trimming took off 1 base at V and 3 bases at J, with 10 bases between the two ends. CDR1 and CDR2 from the germline V gene are LNHNV and YYDKDF (reference sequence). The full variable domain, completed using reference TRBV15 and TRBJ2-7, is DAMVIQNPRYQVTQFGKPVTLSCSQTLNHNVMYWYQQKSSQAPKLLFHYYDKDFNNEADTPDNFQSRRPNTSFCFLDIRSPGLGDTAMYLCATSRVRAGYEQYFGPGTRLTVT.

This clonotype was picked up many times. The rearrangement joins TRBV24-1 to TRBJ2-5; 10 bases fit TRBD1. This CDR3 region has 15 residues. V dropped 6 bases and J dropped 3; count of bases not matched to a gene: 6. Germline-derived CDR1 and CDR2 are KGHDR and SFDVKD. CDR3 nucleotides: TGTGCCACCAGTACCGCCGGGACAGGGGAAGAGACCCAGTACTTC. Residues: CATSTAGTGEETQYF.

This clonotype was detected a few times. This chain links TRBV7-2 with TRBJ2-7, with TRBD1 as a possible D gene (6 bases). The germline V gene encodes CDR1 SGHTA and CDR2 FQGNSA. V lost 3 bases and J 0 bases, leaving 9 bases between the germline ends. There are 14 residues in the CDR3. The CDR3 reads CASSFDRSSYEQYF. For the CDR3, the DNA is TGTGCCAGCAGCTTTGACAGGAGCTCCTACGAGCAGTACTTC.